This T cell receptor beta chain was observed in a study of cytomegalovirus exposure and HLA in healthy donors (dated by TCRdb to about 2017). Some background on the complete study: In an earlier analysis of around 540 of the donors, under 300 Gb of sequence data and about 110 million unique TCR beta sequences from 180 million or so T cells were reported. Every repertoire in the discovery cohort had been generated on one and the same sequencing platform. The study aimed to test whether cataloging public T cell receptors could reveal signatures of past pathogen exposure. Five DR-DQ haplotypes were treated as single units for association and clustering because of strong linkage in the cohort. High-throughput TCR immunosequencing, statistical association of individual TCRs with disease status, and machine learning were combined to predict cytomegalovirus infection status. Along with the approximately 620-subject first cohort, a separate validation cohort of over a hundred different subjects was used. The study profiled the T cell repertoires of fewer than 850 subjects by immunosequencing and related them to cytomegalovirus serostatus. Of the roughly 420 genotyped donors, less than 85% were placed in the genetic ancestry cluster associated with self-reported Caucasian donors. An early release that covered 500 to 800 HLA-typed donors contained 250 to 350 gigabases of sequencing data and 70 million to 100 million unique TCR sequences. The number of typed donors differed by locus: about 629-630 for A, B, C, DRB1 and DQB1; about 520 for DQA1; over 600 for DPA1; and 400 to 480 for DPB1. To decide whether each TCR beta V gene segment behaved as functional or pseudogenic, an earlier analysis of approximately 600 of the donors relied on high-throughput TCR beta sequencing. In the later analysis, no new phenotypic data were used to find candidate immune exposures; instead, reliance was placed on TCR beta sequences and their occurrence across donors. A later analysis re-analyzed previously published TCR beta repertoires from roughly 600 donors and added high-resolution HLA genotyping to study TCR occurrence patterns. HLA typing included class I and class II loci at four-digit resolution. Donor age, sex, ethnicity and CMV serostatus were compiled alongside the repertoire data. Across approximately 420 genotyped donors of the cohort, an average of about 250,000 unique TCR beta nucleotide sequences per donor were sequenced, and roughly 18% of those sequences were non-productive. A later genetic analysis took genome-wide SNP genotypes for about 55% of the 666 donors and used that subset as a discovery cohort.

Comment on this clone: Its recognized antigen is unknown. Base quality data are lacking; no much larger clone is found one base away.

The CDR3 holds 13 amino acids from the cysteine to the phenylalanine. CDR3 DNA only is kept here, 39 bases in frame from base 1. V sheds 3 bases and J sheds 4 bases, leaving 9 bases between their ends. Sequences SGHTA (CDR1) and FQGNSA (CDR2) are obtained from the germline V gene. Libraries were built with the immunoSEQ multiplex PCR assay. For the multiplex PCR, a mixture combining 60 forward primers for TCR Vbeta segments and 13 reverse primers for TCR Jbeta segments was used. Amplification of the CDR3 region of rearranged TCR beta genes was performed with a multiplex PCR assay on genomic DNA. The Illumina HiSeq System was used to sequence the amplified TCR beta libraries as 87-base-pair reads. The paper's processing steps were these. In a later analysis, some 80 million unique TCR beta chains were counted across the roughly 610 repertoires, and approximately 11 million of these chains were shared by at least two donors. Raw reads were error-corrected and collapsed into unique sequences with a nearest-neighbor algorithm that merged closely related sequences to remove PCR and sequencing errors. To assign V, D and J gene segments, CDR3 sequences were aligned to IMGT reference sequences. For a sequence to be retained, a match of at least six nucleotides to both a V gene segment and a J gene segment was required. A rearrangement was called productive if the CDR3 had no stop codons and remained in frame with V and J, and every other rearrangement was called non-productive. Following IMGT convention, CDR3 was defined as the stretch from the second conserved V-encoded cysteine up to the conserved J-encoded phenylalanine. The earlier analysis of about 530 of the donors excluded any sequence lacking an unambiguous match to a single V gene segment. In an earlier analysis of several hundred of the donors, V segments were called functional above 56.7% productive rearrangements and were called segregating when the between-donor standard deviation exceeded 5%. A statistical classification framework was built for diagnosing cytomegalovirus status from the catalog of TCR beta chain sequences. A later analysis assigned V and J genes by comparing TCR nucleotide sequences with IMGT/GENE-DB human TR gene sequences. In a later analysis, CDR3 sequences and most-parsimonious VDJ recombination scenarios were assigned using the TCRdist pipeline. In a later analysis, each TCR beta chain was defined by its CDR3 amino acid sequence together with its V-gene family, and reads lacking a unique V-gene family were excluded. A later analysis removed 592 highly shared, low-generation-probability nucleotide sequences to deal with suspected cross-contamination and a sequencing artifact. In a later analysis, a clonal expansion index for each public chain was calculated from normalized within-repertoire ranks of inferred template counts. In a later analysis, generation probabilities were computed with a VDJ recombination model fitted to out-of-frame rearrangements, and the resulting probabilities were checked against IGoR. In a later analysis, TCR-TCR, TCR-HLA and TCR-CMV co-occurrence was scored with hypergeometric tests, and a repertoire-size bias correction was applied to TCR pairs. To estimate false discovery rates, a later analysis permuted the HLA or CMV assignments 20 times. In a later analysis, co-occurring TCRs were grouped with DBSCAN, and TCRdist sequence similarity was added when clustering was performed within HLA-allele-positive subsets. Repertoires with fewer than 30,000 or more than 120,000 public chains, plus five repertoires with anomalous nucleotide sharing, were excluded from co-occurrence clustering. Entries here come from immuneACCESS through TCRdb and include only in-frame sequences with V and J called. Some clones fail to appear in such tables; in the studies checked, an unresolved V gene covers under half of the shortfall, and the cause of the remainder is unknown. V, J and clone size are those of that table, while D and trimming were read from the DNA. The sample records 150,000 to 180,000 clones, about 74% of which are singletons. The top ten clones comprise around 3.6% of the sample.

The cohort was made up of hundreds of healthy bone marrow donors. Cohort members were all nominally healthy when sampled, although unrecorded immune exposures were likely present. The donor tested CMV seronegative, placing the donor among the 300 to 400 seronegative members of the cohort. Every donor gave a peripheral blood sample, and the peripheral blood mononuclear cells from that sample were used for TCR beta sequencing. The Qiagen DNeasy Blood Extraction Kit was used to extract genomic DNA from the blood cell samples. Broad study findings and their caveats: The classifier was reported to diagnose cytomegalovirus status with high specificity and sensitivity in both the original and validation cohorts. Because the 87-base-pair reads could not distinguish some IMGT-functional V segments, including TRBV6-2 and TRBV6-3, those segments were excluded. At a false discovery rate of 0.05, a later analysis linked 15,000 to 20,000 TCR beta sequences to specific HLA alleles. According to a later analysis, TCR association rates differed among HLA loci, with DRB1 alleles showing the most associated TCRs and HLA-C alleles showing the fewest. A group of highly shared sequence variants was considered likely to be a technical artifact of the sequencing pipeline. Strong co-occurrence of HLA alleles, especially DR and DQ, made assigning TCR associations to individual alleles difficult. Most TCR sequences were observed very rarely across donors, whereas some public TCRs were present in many individuals. The authors suggested that the approach could potentially be extended to other disease states and immunological phenotypes. Because HLA typing was unavailable for some donors at each locus, only the typed subset was used in association tests. The presence/absence analyses assumed that sequencing depth was roughly uniform across donors, and that assumption may not be true. In the study, around 150 TCR beta chains were listed as associated with cytomegalovirus. Because counts were too low, approximately 15 rarely observed V segments, including chromosome 9 orphons, were excluded from the earlier analysis of some 590 of the donors. The only immune exposure information available for the cohort was CMV serostatus. Correlated functional status among segregating V segments might reflect linkage disequilibrium, but an unknown experimental factor could not be ruled out. In vitro tests confirmed that three of the cytomegalovirus-associated TCR beta chains recognize cytomegalovirus antigens. A later analysis reported that several top co-occurrence clusters appeared linked to parvovirus B19, influenza, CMV and Epstein-Barr virus. According to a later analysis, most CMV-associated TCR beta chains appeared to be HLA-restricted, and the HLA associations seemed to be driven largely by CMV exposure. An association between a missense DCLRE1C variant and V-gene and J-gene trimming of TCR beta chains was found in a later genetic analysis and replicated in an independent cohort. An earlier analysis of 587 of the donors showed that most TCR beta V segments appeared in productive rearrangements either about 87% or about 30% of the time, which broadly matched IMGT annotations. A further reported finding was that TCR beta sequences accurately predicted the HLA-A and HLA-B alleles for most subjects in the first cohort. Only TCR beta chains were sequenced in this cohort, and the absence of alpha or paired-chain data limited detectable features. In a later genetic analysis, fewer N-insertions in productive TCRs were reported among donors in an Asian-associated ancestry cluster than the roughly 700-donor mean. A later analysis found that HLA-associated TCR beta chains were more clonally expanded and had lower generation probabilities than equally common non-associated chains.

This TCR derives from a woman aged 40 to 50 in good health and CMV-seronegative. The sequenced sample consisted of PBMCs. The V gene is TRBV7-2 and the J gene is TRBJ1-2, and TRBD1 may be the D gene, going by 6 matching bases. The CDR3 protein: CASSFGRGYGYTF. The DNA reads as follows: TGTGCCAGCAGCTTTGGCAGGGGCTATGGCTACACCTTC.